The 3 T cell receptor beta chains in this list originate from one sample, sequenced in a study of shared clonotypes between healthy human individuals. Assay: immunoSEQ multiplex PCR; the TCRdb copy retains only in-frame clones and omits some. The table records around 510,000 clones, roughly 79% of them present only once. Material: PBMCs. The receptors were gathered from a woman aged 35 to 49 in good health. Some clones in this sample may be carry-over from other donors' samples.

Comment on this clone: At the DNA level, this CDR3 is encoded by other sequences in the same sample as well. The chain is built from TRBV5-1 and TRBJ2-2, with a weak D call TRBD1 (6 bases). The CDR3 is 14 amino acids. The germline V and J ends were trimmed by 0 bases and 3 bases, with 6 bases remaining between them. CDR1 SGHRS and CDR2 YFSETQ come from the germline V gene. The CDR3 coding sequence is TGCGCCAGCAGCTTGGCAGGGGACACCGGGGAGCTGTTTTTT. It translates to CASSLAGDTGELFF.

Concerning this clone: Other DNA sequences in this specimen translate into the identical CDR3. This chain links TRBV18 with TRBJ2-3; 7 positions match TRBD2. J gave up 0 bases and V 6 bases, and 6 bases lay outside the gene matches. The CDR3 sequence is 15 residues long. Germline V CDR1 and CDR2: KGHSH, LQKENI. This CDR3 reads CASSPGLGSTDTQYF. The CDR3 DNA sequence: TGTGCCAGCTCCCCTGGACTAGGCAGCACAGATACGCAGTATTTT.

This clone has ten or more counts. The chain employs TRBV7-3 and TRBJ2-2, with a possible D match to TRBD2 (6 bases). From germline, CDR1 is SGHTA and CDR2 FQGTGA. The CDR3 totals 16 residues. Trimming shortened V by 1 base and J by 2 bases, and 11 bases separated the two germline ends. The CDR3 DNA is TGTGCCAGCAGCTTAATGGCTAGCGTTAACACCGGGGAGCTGTTTTTT. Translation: CASSLMASVNTGELFF.